The entry below describes one TCR beta chain. TCRdb's copy holds only in-frame clones and misses some; the assay was immunoSEQ multiplex PCR. Seen here are fewer than 65,000 clones, approximately 86% observed once, and the top ten hold 10%. Unmatched junction bases numbered 8, after V lost 4 bases and J lost 3 bases. Germline V gene sequence: CDR1 LGHDT, CDR2 YNNKEL (reference sequence). The CDR3 totals 15 residues. The source of the sample is a study of blood T cell repertoires in COVID-19. Study-wide background: Samples representing acute and convalescent COVID-19 were sourced from the United States, Italy and Spain.

This sequence joins TRBV3-1 (or the pseudogene TRBV3-2) and TRBJ1-2; TRBD1 aligns across 7 bases. The source of this sequence is a human donor with acute or convalescent COVID-19. The donor label of this sample is uncertain. The sequenced material came from peripheral blood. Here the CDR3 reads CASSLGQLGDYGYTF. CDR3 DNA: TGTGCCAGCAGCCTGGGACAGTTAGGAGACTATGGCTACACCTTC.